This TCR beta chain was recovered during a study of cytomegalovirus exposure and HLA in healthy donors. This CDR3 is 12 amino acids long. With 5 bases removed from V and 6 bases from J, the gap between germline ends came to 10 bases. Germline-derived CDR1 and CDR2 are MDHEN and SYDVKM. Study-wide findings and caveats: Cytomegalovirus association was assigned to approximately 160 TCR beta chains.

Concerning this clone itself: Its antigen is not known.

Method: immunoSEQ multiplex PCR; TCRdb's copy keeps in-frame clones and lacks some. The sample lists approximately 100,000 clones; about 87% were seen once. This TCR came from a woman aged 18 to 35 in good health and CMV-seropositive. Sequences were obtained from PBMCs. The V call is TRBV28, the J call TRBJ1-2; no definite D call. CDR3: CASSRVNHGYTF. In DNA form, the CDR3 reads TGTGCCAGCAGTCGGGTGAACCATGGCTACACCTTC.